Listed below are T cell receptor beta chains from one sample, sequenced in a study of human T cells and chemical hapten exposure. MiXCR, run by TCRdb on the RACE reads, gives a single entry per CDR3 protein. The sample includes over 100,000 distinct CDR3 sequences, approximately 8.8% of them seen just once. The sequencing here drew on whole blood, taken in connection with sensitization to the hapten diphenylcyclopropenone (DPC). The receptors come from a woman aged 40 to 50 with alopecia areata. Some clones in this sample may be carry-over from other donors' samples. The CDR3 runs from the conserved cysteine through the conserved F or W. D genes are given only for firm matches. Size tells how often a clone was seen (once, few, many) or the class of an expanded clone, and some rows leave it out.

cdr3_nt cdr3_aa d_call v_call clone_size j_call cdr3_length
TGTGCCTGGAGCCCCGGGACAAACAATGAGCAGTTCTTC CAWSPGTNNEQFF . TRBV30 few TRBJ2-1 13
TGTGCCAGCAGCCAAGACGAACGGCCCTATAATTCACCCCTCCACTTT CASSQDERPYNSPLHF . TRBV4-2 many TRBJ1-6 16
TGTGCCAGCAGCAAGACAGGGGTCTATGGCTACACCTTC CASSKTGVYGYTF TRBD1 TRBV7-9 many TRBJ1-2 13
TGTGCCAGCAGTTACTCGACCTCGTCGTACTTC CASSYSTSSYF . TRBV6-6 many TRBJ2-7 11
TGTGCCAGCCTGCTATTTATAAGCTCCTATAATTCACCCCTCCACTTT CASLLFISSYNSPLHF . TRBV7-9 . TRBJ1-6 16
TGCGCCAGCAGCCAAGAAGTGGGGTATCAGGGCTACGAGCAGTACTTC CASSQEVGYQGYEQYF . TRBV4-3 many TRBJ2-7 16
TGTGCCAGCAGAATAGAACTAGCCAAAAACATTCAGTACTTC CASRIELAKNIQYF . TRBV6-1 many TRBJ2-4 14
TGTGCCAGCAGCTTAGGGGGAGTAAGCTATGGCTACACCTTC CASSLGGVSYGYTF . TRBV5-5 many TRBJ1-2 14
TGTGCCAGCAGAACCCAGGGAGCGCTCCGTAATTCACCCCTCCACTTT CASRTQGALRNSPLHF . TRBV12-3/TRBV12-4 . TRBJ1-6 16
TGTGCCAGCAGTTCGGGACAGGGCTCTGGCTACACCTTC CASSSGQGSGYTF TRBD1 TRBV28 . TRBJ1-2 13
TGTGCCAGCAGTTCCTCGCCCCCCGGTCAGCCCCAGCATTTT CASSSSPPGQPQHF . TRBV12-3/TRBV12-4 many TRBJ1-5 14
TGTGCCAGCAGTTACTCCCTTGCGGGGGGACTTATTCTGGGTACGCAGTATTTT CASSYSLAGGLILGTQYF TRBD2 TRBV6-2/TRBV6-3 . TRBJ2-3 18
TGTGCCAGCAGTTTACTGGGGCAGGGGGCCCGCGAGACCCAGTACTTC CASSLLGQGARETQYF TRBD1 TRBV12-3/TRBV12-4 many TRBJ2-5 16
TGTGCCAGCAGTTTACAGGGGAGCTCCTATAATTCACCCCTCCACTTT CASSLQGSSYNSPLHF TRBD1 TRBV6-5 many TRBJ1-6 16
TGTGCCAGCAGCTTCGGACTAGCGGGGGGGAGCGGGCCAGATACGCAGTATTTT CASSFGLAGGSGPDTQYF TRBD2 TRBV7-8 . TRBJ2-3 18
TGTGCCAGCAGTTACAGGCAGGGAGGGAGCGAGCAGTACTTC CASSYRQGGSEQYF TRBD2 TRBV6-2/TRBV6-3 few TRBJ2-7 14
TGTGCCAGCAGCTCAACGACAGGCGGCCTAGCCAAAAACATTCAGTACTTC CASSSTTGGLAKNIQYF . TRBV7-2 few TRBJ2-4 17
TGTGCCAGCAGTCGCTTACAGGGTCGCACAGATACGCAGTATTTT CASSRLQGRTDTQYF . TRBV7-2 many TRBJ2-3 15
TGTGCCAGCAGTACAGGGGGCGTAGCCAAAAACATTCAGTACTTC CASSTGGVAKNIQYF TRBD1 TRBV28 many TRBJ2-4 15
TGTGCCAGCAGTGAATGGGGGGACCTCTCCTACGAGCAGTACTTC CASSEWGDLSYEQYF . TRBV25-1 . TRBJ2-7 15
TGTGCCAGCAGTGACTCCCCAGGGATGAACACTGAAGCTTTCTTT CASSDSPGMNTEAFF . TRBV6-4 many TRBJ1-1 15
TGTGCCAGCAGCCTTAGCGGGACCCCCTACAATGAGCAGTTCTTC CASSLSGTPYNEQFF TRBD2 TRBV7-8 many TRBJ2-1 15
TGTGCCAGCAGCCCCCCGGGACTGTCCTCGAGCCTCTACAATGAGCAGTTCTTC CASSPPGLSSSLYNEQFF . TRBV28 few TRBJ2-1 18
TGCAGTGCTCCAATGTACCCTGAAGCTTTCTTT CSAPMYPEAFF . TRBV20-1 many TRBJ1-1 11
TGTGCCAGCAGTCAGGGACAGGGGAGGAATCAGCCCCAGCATTTT CASSQGQGRNQPQHF TRBD1 TRBV12-3/TRBV12-4 many TRBJ1-5 15
TGTGCCAGCAGTCCGACAGGGAGCGGTGAAAAACTGTTTTTT CASSPTGSGEKLFF TRBD1 TRBV6-6 . TRBJ1-4 14
TGCAGTGCTGCCACAGGGGTAAGCAATCAGCCCCAGCATTTT CSAATGVSNQPQHF TRBD1 TRBV20-1 . TRBJ1-5 14
TGTGCCAGCTCACAACAGGGAAGGAACACTGAAGCTTTCTTT CASSQQGRNTEAFF . TRBV18 many TRBJ1-1 14
TGCGCCAGCAGTCAACCCTCGGGACAGGGGCCCTCCGTGAGCAATCAGCCCCAGCATTTT CASSQPSGQGPSVSNQPQHF TRBD1 TRBV23-1 . TRBJ1-5 20